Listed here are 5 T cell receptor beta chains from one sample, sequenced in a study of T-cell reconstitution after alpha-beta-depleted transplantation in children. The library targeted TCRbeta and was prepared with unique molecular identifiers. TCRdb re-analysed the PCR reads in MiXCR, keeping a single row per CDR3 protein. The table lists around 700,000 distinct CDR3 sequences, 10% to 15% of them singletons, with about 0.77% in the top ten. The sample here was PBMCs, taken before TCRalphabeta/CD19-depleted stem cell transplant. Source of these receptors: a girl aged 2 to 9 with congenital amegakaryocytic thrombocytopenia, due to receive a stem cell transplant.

The chain's CDR3 is CASSAPRQGQYEQYF. The CDR3, as DNA: TGTGCCAGCAGCGCACCGCGACAGGGGCAGTACGAGCAGTACTTC. The gene calls are TRBV7-9 and TRBJ2-7; the match to TRBD1 covers 8 bases. Per germline, CDR1 SEHNR and CDR2 FQNEAQ (reference sequence). CDR3 length: 15 residues. With V trimmed by 5 bases and J by 4 bases, 10 bases remained unmatched.

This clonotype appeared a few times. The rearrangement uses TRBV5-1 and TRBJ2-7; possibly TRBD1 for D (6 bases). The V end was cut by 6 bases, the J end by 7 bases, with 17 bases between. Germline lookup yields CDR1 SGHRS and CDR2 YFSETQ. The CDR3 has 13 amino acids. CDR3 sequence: CASNGQSLGEQYF. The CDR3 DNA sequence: TGCGCCAGCAACGGACAGTCATTGGGTGAGCAGTACTTC.

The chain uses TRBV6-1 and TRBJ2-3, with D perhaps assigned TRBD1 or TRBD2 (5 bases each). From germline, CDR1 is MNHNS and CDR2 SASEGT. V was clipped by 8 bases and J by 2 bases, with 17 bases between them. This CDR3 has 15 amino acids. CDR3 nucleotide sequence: TGTGCCAGCTCCGGGGCAGCCGAGAACACAGATACGCAGTATTTT. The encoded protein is CASSGAAENTDTQYF.

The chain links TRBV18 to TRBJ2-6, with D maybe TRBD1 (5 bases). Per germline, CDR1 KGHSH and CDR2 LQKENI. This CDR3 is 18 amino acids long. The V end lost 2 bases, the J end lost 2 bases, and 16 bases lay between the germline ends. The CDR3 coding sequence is TGTGCCAGCTCACCAAAGGGGCCCTCCTCTACTGGGGCCAACGTCCTGACTTTC. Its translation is CASSPKGPSSTGANVLTF.

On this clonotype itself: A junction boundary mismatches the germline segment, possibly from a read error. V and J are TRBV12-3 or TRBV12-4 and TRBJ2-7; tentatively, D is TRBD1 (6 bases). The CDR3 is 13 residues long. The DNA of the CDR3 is TGTGCCAGCAGCCTCGGGACACCTTACGAGCACTACTTC. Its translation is CASSLGTPYEHYF.